This TCR beta chain emerged from a study of CD8 T cells in Susac syndrome. Of note for this clonotype: The antigen is not known.

Findings of the study overall: The CD4+ T cell repertoires in Susac syndrome were not clonally expanded.

Sequencing of TCR beta was performed on blood CD8+ T cells and on blood CD4+ T cells. Patients with Susac syndrome met the recently defined diagnostic criteria for definite or probable disease. The CDR3 runs to 15 residues. V lost 7 bases to trimming and J lost 5 bases, with 18 bases between them. The V gene's germline CDR1 is LNHDA and CDR2 SQIVND (reference sequence). Random hexamers served to reverse transcribe roughly 0.5 to 1 ug RNA. A single record per CDR3 protein comes from TCRdb applying MiXCR to the immunoSEQ multiplex PCR reads. The top ten hold about 0.53% of the sample, which has under 90,000 distinct CDR3 sequences, approximately 94% seen once.

Sequencing input: CD4+ T cells from PBMCs. This clonotype originated in a human donor with Susac syndrome. The rearrangement uses TRBV19 and TRBJ1-5, with TRBD1 as a possible D gene (5 bases). The CDR3 loop is CASTRLRVGDQPQHF. In nucleotides, the CDR3 is TGTGCCAGTACGAGGCTGAGGGTGGGGGATCAGCCCCAGCATTTT.